These 21 T cell receptor beta chains were all obtained from the same sample, sequenced in a study of OX40 agonist ivuxolimab in advanced cancers. Sequencing was performed with immunoSEQ multiplex PCR; in TCRdb, only in-frame clones are kept and a portion is missing. The repertoire holds about 60,000 clones, with approximately 91% as singletons. The sequencing here drew on CD4+ or CD8+ T cells sorted from blood, taken in a trial of the OX40 agonist ivuxolimab. The source of these receptors is an adult with an advanced solid tumor such as melanoma, head and neck, liver or kidney cancer.

The rearrangement joins TRBV9 to TRBJ2-1; 10 nucleotides align to TRBD2. The J segment lost 0 bases and the V segment lost 7 bases, leaving 4 bases of the junction unmatched. This CDR3 comprises 15 residues. Germline-derived CDR1 and CDR2 are SGDLS and YYNGEE. CDR3 in DNA: TGTGCCAGCTCCGGGACTAGCGCCTCCTACAATGAGCAGTTCTTC. Translated, it gives CASSGTSASYNEQFF.

Concerning this clone itself: This same CDR3 is encoded by further DNA sequences in the sample. The rearrangement uses TRBV9 and TRBJ2-7, with D uncertain. The V gene's germline CDR1 is SGDLS and CDR2 YYNGEE. The V gene lost 0 bases and the J gene lost 1 base, with 5 bases spanning the gap. The CDR3 is 13 amino acids. The CDR3 region has the DNA TGTGCCAGCAGCGTAGGGGATTCCTACGAGCAGTACTTC. Its translation: CASSVGDSYEQYF.

The rearrangement links TRBV10-1 to TRBJ2-6; no definite D call. The CDR3 spans 18 residues. The germline V gene has CDR1 WNHNN and CDR2 SYGVQD (reference sequence). V lost 3 bases and J 0 bases, leaving 15 bases between the germline ends. The CDR3, as DNA: TGCGCCAGCAGTGAAGGCTCCCTTGGCTCCTCTGGGGCCAACGTCCTGACTTTC. This gives the protein CASSEGSLGSSGANVLTF.

V and J are TRBV29-1 and TRBJ2-2; TRBD1 matches 7 bases. V gave up 8 bases and J gave up 3 bases; unmatched junction bases: 6. Germline CDR1 SQVTM, CDR2 ANQGSEA. The CDR3 contains 13 residues. CDR3 bases: TGCAGCATCCTTACAGGGGACACCGGGGAGCTGTTTTTT. As protein: CSILTGDTGELFF.

The chain couples TRBV29-1 to TRBJ1-2; TRBD1 agrees at 9 bases. This CDR3 has 15 amino acids. Per the germline V gene, CDR1 is SQVTM and CDR2 is ANQGSEA. The ends lost 0 bases at V and 4 bases at J; junction bases unmatched: 6. Here the CDR3 reads CSVEDYRGPGYGYTF. CDR3 nucleotide sequence: TGCAGCGTTGAAGACTACAGGGGGCCCGGCTATGGCTACACCTTC.

This chain joins TRBV30 and TRBJ2-7, with 7 bases fitting TRBD2. Germline lookup yields CDR1 GTSNPN and CDR2 SVGIG (reference sequence). Germline trimming cut 2 bases from V and 0 bases from J; bases unmatched to any gene: 4. This CDR3 is built from 14 residues. The CDR3 DNA reads as TGTGCCTGGAGTACGACTAGCTCCTCCTACGAGCAGTACTTC. Translated, it gives CAWSTTSSSYEQYF.

The chain has TRBV7-9 and TRBJ1-1; 12 positions agree with TRBD1. Unmatched junction bases numbered 9, after V lost 3 bases and J lost 4 bases. Germline V CDR1 and CDR2: SEHNR, FQNEAQ (reference sequence). The CDR3 is 17 amino acids. CDR3 amino acids: CASSFSGTGGKGTEAFF. CDR3 DNA: TGTGCCAGCAGCTTCTCCGGGACAGGGGGCAAGGGCACTGAAGCTTTCTTT.

This clone occurred once. This chain connects TRBV11-2 to TRBJ2-3; D might be TRBD2 (6 bases). The V end lost 1 base, the J end lost 3 bases, and 14 bases lay between the germline ends. In germline, CDR1 is SGHAT, CDR2 FQNNGV. This CDR3 is built from 16 residues. The CDR3 DNA follows: TGTGCCAGCAGCTTAGGGCCGGAGGGCAGTACAGATACGCAGTATTTT. The encoded protein is CASSLGPEGSTDTQYF.

The chain uses TRBV29-1 and TRBJ2-7; 8 positions match TRBD2. CDR3 length: 13 amino acids. From germline, CDR1 is SQVTM and CDR2 ANQGSEA. The ends lost 6 bases at V and 4 bases at J; junction bases unmatched: 8. CDR3 nucleotides: TGCAGCGTCGAACGGGAGGGTGGATACGAGCAGTACTTC. As protein: CSVEREGGYEQYF.

The chain combines TRBV29-1 with TRBJ2-1; the match to TRBD1 covers 7 bases. The CDR3 spans 14 residues. CDR1 and CDR2 from the germline V gene are SQVTM and ANQGSEA. The V segment lost 6 bases and the J segment 0 bases; nucleotides outside the gene matches: 5. The CDR3 spells CSVSRDSSYNEQFF. The CDR3, as DNA: TGCAGCGTCTCCCGGGACAGCTCCTACAATGAGCAGTTCTTC.

The CDR3 DNA reads TGTGCCAGTAAGGAAACAGATTCCTACAATGAGCAGTTCTTC. It yields the protein CASKETDSYNEQFF. The chain recombines TRBV19 with TRBJ2-1; D ambiguous. V shed 7 bases and J shed 1 base, with 11 bases lying between them. This CDR3 spans 14 amino acids. Per germline, CDR1 LNHDA and CDR2 SQIVND (reference sequence). The full variable domain, its missing parts supplied by reference TRBV19 and TRBJ2-1, is DGGITQSPKYLFRKEGQNVTLSCEQNLNHDAMYWYRQDPGQGLRLIYYSQIVNDFQKGDIAEGYSVSREKKESFPLTVTSAQKNPTAFYLCASKETDSYNEQFFGPGTRLTVL.

This clone was observed a handful of times. The gene calls are TRBV29-1 and TRBJ2-5, with D tentatively TRBD1 (6 bases). Germline CDR1 is SQVTM and CDR2 is ANQGSEA. Trimming pared 4 bases from V and 5 bases from J, leaving 14 bases between. This CDR3 has 13 amino acids. CDR3: CSVVKQGLETQYF. The CDR3 region has the DNA TGCAGCGTTGTGAAACAGGGTCTTGAGACCCAGTACTTC. Looking up the rest from reference TRBV29-1 and TRBJ2-5 gives the full variable domain: SAVISQKPSRDICQRGTSLTIQCQVDSQVTMMFWYRQQPGQSLTLIATANQGSEATYESGFVIDKFPISRPNLTFSTLTVSNMSPEDSSIYLCSVVKQGLETQYFGPGTRLLVL.

Here the CDR3 reads CASSRLRTLQVGTEAFF. CDR3 DNA sequence: TGTGCCAGCAGCCGCTTAAGGACGTTACAGGTGGGGACTGAAGCTTTCTTT. The chain employs TRBV27 and TRBJ1-1, with a possible D match to TRBD1 (5 bases). From germline, CDR1 is MNHEY and CDR2 SMNVEV (reference sequence). Trimming removed 6 bases at V and 5 bases at J, with 25 bases between. The CDR3 contains 17 residues.

The chain is built from TRBV29-1 and TRBJ2-7; tentative D call: TRBD2 (6 bases). Deletions cut 7 bases from V and 5 bases from J, with 12 bases between. The CDR3 covers 11 residues. Germline V lookup: CDR1 SQVTM, CDR2 ANQGSEA. For the CDR3, the DNA is TGCAGCGGGGGGGTCTGGGACGAGCAGTACTTC. Its translation is CSGGVWDEQYF.

Only a few counts were recorded for this clone. The chain recombines TRBV14 with TRBJ2-7, with D unresolved. Trimming shortened V by 4 bases and J by 7 bases, and 11 bases separated the two germline ends. The CDR3 is made up of 12 amino acids. Per the germline V gene, CDR1 is SGHDN and CDR2 is FVKESK. The CDR3 is CASSPLLGEQYF. Here the CDR3 DNA reads TGTGCCAGCAGCCCTCTCTTGGGGGAGCAGTACTTC.

This sequence joins TRBV7-9 and TRBJ1-1; D gene unclear. Germline CDR1 and CDR2: SEHNR and FQNEAQ (reference sequence). The CDR3 has 14 amino acids. Trimming removed 3 bases from V and 3 bases from J, with 11 bases in between. CDR3 sequence reads: CASSFVDLDTEAFF. Here the CDR3 DNA reads TGTGCCAGCAGCTTCGTAGACCTTGACACTGAAGCTTTCTTT.

The chain employs TRBV9 and TRBJ1-1; 8 bases match TRBD1. The CDR3 spans 15 residues. Germline CDR1 is SGDLS and CDR2 is YYNGEE. V shed 6 bases and J 4 bases; nucleotides not matched to a gene: 11. The CDR3 DNA reads TGTGCCAGCAACCTCGGACAGGGAGAGGCCACTGAAGCTTTCTTT. Translation: CASNLGQGEATEAFF.

The chain has TRBV6-5 and TRBJ2-5, with D unclear. This CDR3 region has 15 residues. Germline assignment: CDR1 MNHEY and CDR2 SVGAGI. Trimming removed 6 bases at V and 1 base at J, with 15 bases between. The DNA for the CDR3 is TGTGCCAGCAGGGAGAAGCCCACGATCCAAGAGACCCAGTACTTC. Its translation is CASREKPTIQETQYF.

The gene calls are TRBV30 and TRBJ2-7; a possible D gene is TRBD2 (6 bases). The CDR3 is 12 amino acids. Trimming took 2 bases from V and 7 from J, leaving 12 bases between them. Germline CDR1 is GTSNPN and CDR2 is SVGIG (reference sequence). For the CDR3, the DNA is TGTGCCTGGAGTCCGCTTCGGGGGGAGCAGTACTTC. Its protein is CAWSPLRGEQYF. Full variable domain (outside the CDR3, taken from reference TRBV30 and TRBJ2-7): SQTIHQWPATLVQPVGSPLSLECTVEGTSNPNLYWYRQAAGRGLQLLFYSVGIGQISSEVPQNLSASRPQDRQFILSSKKLLLSDSGFYLCAWSPLRGEQYFGPGTRLTVT.

The rearrangement joins TRBV28 to TRBJ2-7; D call uncertain. CDR1 and CDR2 (germline): MDHEN, SYDVKM. This CDR3 has 18 amino acids. V was clipped by 5 bases and J by 3 bases, with 26 bases between them. CDR3 DNA sequence: TGTGCCAGCAGTCCCCAAGCCATCACAGATCCGAAAGACTACGAGCAGTACTTC. It codes for CASSPQAITDPKDYEQYF.

This chain uses TRBV7-2 with TRBJ2-7, with D hard to call. V was pared by 6 bases and J by 6 bases, with 15 bases between. Germline values: CDR1 SGHTA, CDR2 FQGNSA. The CDR3 runs 13 residues. This CDR3 is CASSPLHTPEQYF. CDR3 coding DNA: TGTGCCAGCAGTCCCCTTCATACGCCCGAGCAGTACTTC.